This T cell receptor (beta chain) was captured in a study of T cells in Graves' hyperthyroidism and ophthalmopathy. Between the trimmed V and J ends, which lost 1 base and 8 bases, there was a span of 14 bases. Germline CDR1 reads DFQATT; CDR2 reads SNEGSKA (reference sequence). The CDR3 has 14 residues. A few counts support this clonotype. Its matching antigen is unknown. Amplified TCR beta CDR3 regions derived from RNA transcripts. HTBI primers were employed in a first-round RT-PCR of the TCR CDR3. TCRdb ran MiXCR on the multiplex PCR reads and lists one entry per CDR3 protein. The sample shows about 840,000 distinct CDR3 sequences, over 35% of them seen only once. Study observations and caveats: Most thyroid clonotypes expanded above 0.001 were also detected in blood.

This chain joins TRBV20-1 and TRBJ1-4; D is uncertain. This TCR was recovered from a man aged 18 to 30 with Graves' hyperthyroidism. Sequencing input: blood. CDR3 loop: CSARASGVYEKLFF. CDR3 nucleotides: TGCAGTGCTAGAGCGTCTGGGGTGTACGAAAAACTGTTTTTT.